This TCR beta chain stems from a study of beta chain features in type 1 diabetes. Study-wide findings and caveats: Shorter TCRB CDR3s, moderately but significantly so, marked every one of the four CD4+ subsets in Type 1 diabetes patients. The study found that naive, central memory and Treg TCRB repertoires appeared more similar in patients than in healthy donors.

The sequenced template was cDNA made from the entire isolated RNA. This table comes from immunoSEQ multiplex PCR, and its TCRdb copy is limited to in-frame clones, with some not included. The table records 400,000 to 600,000 clones, about 32% of them present only once. In regard to this clone: Its antigen is undetermined.

This sequence originates from a man between 18 and 29 years old in good health. The sample taken for sequencing was naive CD4+ T cells from blood.

CDR3 protein: CAWNFGLAGGPGSEQYF. As DNA, the CDR3 is TGTGCCTGGAATTTCGGGCTAGCGGGAGGACCAGGCAGCGAGCAGTACTTC. This chain uses TRBV30 with TRBJ2-7; 11 nucleotides line up with TRBD2. CDR1 and CDR2 from the germline V gene are GTSNPN and SVGIG (reference sequence). The CDR3 runs 17 residues. The J segment lost 6 bases and the V segment lost 4 bases, leaving 17 bases of the junction unmatched.